The sequence of this TCR beta chain was determined in a study of STAT5B mutations in CD4+ large granular lymphocyte leukemia. In this sample, this clone turned up a few times. Its antigen remains unidentified. Findings of the study overall: 8/27 top patient clones versus 2/35 control clones were TRBV06-family.

Produced via immunoSEQ multiplex PCR; TCRdb's table is partial and in-frame only. Found here are about 33,000 clones, 87% of them singletons; the top ten hold less than 3.5%. The CDR3 extends over 15 amino acids. Germline-derived CDR1 and CDR2 are MDHEN and SYDVKM. Trimming stripped 5 bases from V and 3 bases from J, with 14 bases between. The TCR was taken from a human donor in good health. Sequenced: CD4+ T cells from blood buffy coats. The chain uses TRBV28 and TRBJ1-5, with D tentatively TRBD1 (5 bases). The chain's CDR3 is CASSPQGRLNQPQHF. The CDR3 coding sequence is TGTGCCAGCAGTCCTCAGGGACGTCTCAATCAGCCCCAGCATTTT.